The sample holds many counts of the clone carrying this TCR beta chain. Its antigen is unidentified. Amplification yielded TCR beta CDR3 regions, with RNA transcripts as the source. The HTBI primer set served for first-round RT-PCR of the TCR CDR3. TCRdb re-analysed the multiplex PCR reads in MiXCR, keeping a single row per CDR3 protein. The data show under 350,000 distinct CDR3 sequences, 13% seen once. Patients having uncontrolled infection, another autoimmune disease, pregnancy or lactation were not included. Fresh peripheral blood, approximately 9.1 ml, was the source of the PBMCs. The data were taken from a study of T cells in Graves' hyperthyroidism and ophthalmopathy. Study observations and caveats: Classification by a 13 V-J model distinguished ophthalmopathy from stable hyperthyroidism.

This TCR was recovered from a young woman with Graves' hyperthyroidism that later progressed to Graves' ophthalmopathy. The sequenced sample was blood.

The CDR3 sequence is CAWGQGITDTQYF. The DNA of the CDR3 is TGTGCCTGGGGACAGGGCATCACAGATACGCAGTATTTT. The V and J genes are TRBV30 and TRBJ2-3; the match to TRBD1 covers 8 bases. With V trimmed by 5 bases and J by 2 bases, 3 bases remained unmatched. The CDR3 runs to 13 residues. Germline loops: CDR1 GTSNPN, CDR2 SVGIG (reference sequence).